This TCR beta chain originates from a study of blood T cell repertoires in COVID-19. There are 15 residues in the CDR3. Trimming stripped 4 bases from V and 3 bases from J, with 14 bases between. The germline CDR1 and CDR2 sequences are SGHRS and YFSETQ. Sequencing was performed with immunoSEQ multiplex PCR; in TCRdb, only in-frame clones are kept and a portion is missing. The table shows approximately 140,000 clones, with under 90% occurring only once. Sequencing was carried out using PBMCs or T cells enriched from blood (not recorded which). This sequence was found in a man aged 50 to 60 in a cohort exposed to, infected with or recovered from COVID-19 (not recorded which). This chain joins TRBV5-1 and TRBJ2-1; D ambiguous. The CDR3 DNA follows: TGCGCCAGCAGCCCCGGTATATACGTCTACAATGAGCAGTTCTTC. This sequence encodes CASSPGIYVYNEQFF.